This TCR beta chain was captured by sequencing in a study of cytomegalovirus exposure and HLA in healthy donors. Libraries were prepared by immunoSEQ multiplex PCR; TCRdb keeps only in-frame clonotypes and omits some of them. The sample has about 73,000 clones, roughly 95% seen once. In germline, CDR1 is SGHKS, CDR2 YYEKEE (reference sequence). The CDR3 loop spans 15 amino acids. The V and J ends lost 4 bases and 2 bases, in that order; junction bases with no gene match: 4. Concerning this clone: The antigen remains undetermined.

Study findings and constraints: TCR clusters originating in the first cohort tended to co-occur in the 120 validation repertoires, according to a later analysis. Generally TCR sequences proved uncommon, though certain public TCRs appeared in numerous donors.

Sequencing was performed on PBMCs. The chain combines TRBV5-5 with TRBJ2-1; 9 bases are a match to TRBD2. The receptor was isolated from a young man in good health and CMV-seronegative. For the CDR3, the DNA is TGTGCCAGCAGCCCTAGCGGGGCCACCTACAATGAGCAGTTCTTC. Amino acid sequence: CASSPSGATYNEQFF.